Following are 25 T cell receptor beta chains from one sample sequenced in a study of human T cells and chemical hapten exposure. TCRdb independently ran MiXCR on the RACE reads; one entry per CDR3 protein. The sample gives about 160,000 distinct CDR3 sequences, about a quarter of which show up once; 2% to 2.5% is in the top ten. Time point defined: patch test 3, about 24 weeks after DPC sensitization. Treatment: therapeutic diphenylcyclopropenone sensitization with weekly scalp DPC. Sequenced here: whole blood, sampled in connection with sensitization to the hapten diphenylcyclopropenone (DPC). These receptors all come from a young woman with alopecia areata. Some clones in this sample may be carry-over from other donors' samples.

The V call is TRBV6-6, the J call TRBJ2-2; 8 bases map to TRBD1. J was trimmed by 5 bases and V by 6 bases; bases with no gene match: 8. The CDR3 runs to 15 residues. CDR1 is MNHNY and CDR2 is SVGAGI in the germline V gene (reference sequence). CDR3 nucleotides: TGTGCCAGCAGAGGCGGACAGGGTCGGACCGGGGAGCTGTTTTTT. This encodes CASRGGQGRTGELFF.

This clonotype was detected ten times or more. J is TRBJ2-5 and V is TRBV9; D remains unclear. The V gene's germline CDR1 is SGDLS and CDR2 YYNGEE. The V end lost 0 bases, the J end lost 5 bases, and 14 bases lay between the germline ends. The CDR3 extends over 15 amino acids. CDR3 sequence: CASSVGIQIRETQYF. CDR3 nucleotides: TGTGCCAGCAGCGTAGGGATCCAAATCAGGGAGACCCAGTACTTC.

The chain has TRBV10-3 and TRBJ2-7, with TRBD1 identical over 11 bases. CDR1 ENHRY and CDR2 SYGVKD come from the germline V gene. V was clipped by 7 bases and J by 1 base; unmatched bases: 3. The CDR3 contains 14 residues. In DNA form, the CDR3 reads TGTGCCATCAATGGACAGGGGGCATCCTACGAGCAGTACTTC. Translating gives CAINGQGASYEQYF.

The chain is built from TRBV4-1 and TRBJ2-2; 7 bases match TRBD2. Trimming cost V 2 bases and J 14 bases; bases outside gene matches: 8. Germline CDR1 MGHRA, CDR2 YSYEKL. The CDR3 loop spans 13 amino acids. The CDR3, as DNA: TGCGCCAGCAGCCAATACCTGCTAGCGGTTCTGTTTTTT. It codes for CASSQYLLAVLFF.

The chain combines TRBV9 with TRBJ2-3; D is undetermined. The CDR3 is 15 residues long. Trimming took 0 bases from V and 2 from J, leaving 10 bases between them. Germline loops: CDR1 SGDLS, CDR2 YYNGEE. This CDR3 reads CASSVDGLDTDTQYF. In DNA form, the CDR3 reads TGTGCCAGCAGCGTAGATGGATTGGACACAGATACGCAGTATTTT.

This clonotype was seen a few times. V gene TRBV5-4 combines with J gene TRBJ2-3; the match to TRBD2 covers 8 bases. The ends lost 1 base at V and 2 bases at J; junction bases unmatched: 3. This CDR3 has 15 amino acids. Germline V gene sequence: CDR1 SGHNT, CDR2 YYREEE (reference sequence). The CDR3 sequence: CASSLRREATDTQYF. The DNA for the CDR3 is TGTGCCAGCAGCTTGCGGCGGGAGGCCACAGATACGCAGTATTTT.

This sequence joins TRBV12-3 or TRBV12-4 and TRBJ1-2; 8 nucleotides line up with TRBD1. Unmatched junction bases numbered 4, after V lost 5 bases and J lost 8 bases. CDR3 length equals 12 residues. CDR3 in amino acids: CASSAGGGGYTF. CDR3 sequence (DNA): TGTGCCAGCAGTGCAGGGGGCGGGGGCTACACCTTC.

The genes are TRBV20-1 and TRBJ2-3; D remains ambiguous. CDR3 length: 15 amino acids. Trimming pared 3 bases from V and 0 bases from J, leaving 13 bases between. Germline CDR1 is DFQATT and CDR2 is SNEGSKA (reference sequence). CDR3 sequence reads: CSARIPLASTDTQYF. CDR3 coding DNA: TGCAGTGCTAGGATTCCTCTCGCTAGCACAGATACGCAGTATTTT.

This clonotype was seen a few times. The rearrangement uses TRBV29-1 and TRBJ2-1; 10 nucleotides align to TRBD2. The germline CDR1 and CDR2 sequences are SQVTM and ANQGSEA. V dropped 6 bases and J dropped 4; count of bases not matched to a gene: 9. The CDR3 runs 15 residues. The CDR3 DNA follows: TGCAGCGTCCCAAAGGGGACTAGCGCATACAATGAGCAGTTCTTC. The encoded protein is CSVPKGTSAYNEQFF.

The chain couples TRBV5-6 to TRBJ2-1; a possible D gene is TRBD2 (5 bases). The length of the CDR3 is 12 residues. Germline CDR1 reads SGHDT; CDR2 reads YYEEEE. Trimming stripped 0 bases from V and 13 bases from J, with 11 bases between. CDR3 residues: CASSLVRGSQFF. The CDR3 DNA sequence: TGTGCCAGCAGCTTGGTCCGAGGGAGTCAGTTCTTC. Using reference TRBV5-6 and TRBJ2-1 for the parts outside the CDR3, the full variable domain is DAGVTQSPTHLIKTRGQQVTLRCSPKSGHDTVSWYQQALGQGPQFIFQYYEEEERQRGNFPDRFSGHQFPNYSSELNVNALLLGDSALYLCASSLVRGSQFFGPGTRLTVL.

This chain joins TRBV11-1 and TRBJ2-1; 10 nucleotides align to TRBD1. V lost 5 bases to trimming and J lost 4 bases; unmatched junction nucleotides: 8. Germline CDR1 reads SGHAT; CDR2 reads FQDESV (reference sequence). The CDR3 loop spans 16 amino acids. The CDR3 DNA reads TGTGCCAGCAGCCCTCCTCCGGGACAGGGGTACAATGAGCAGTTCTTC. The encoded protein is CASSPPPGQGYNEQFF.

In this sample, this clonotype turned up many times. The rearrangement uses TRBV4-1 and TRBJ1-5, with D maybe TRBD1 (5 bases). Germline loops: CDR1 MGHRA, CDR2 YSYEKL. CDR3 length equals 15 residues. V was shortened by 1 base and J by 6 bases, with 13 bases between the two germline ends. CDR3 bases: TGCGCCAGCAGCCAAGGAGGGGAATGGTCTCAGCCCCAGCATTTT. Its translation: CASSQGGEWSQPQHF.

In this sample, this clonotype turned up many times. This rearrangement joins TRBV12-3 or TRBV12-4 to TRBJ2-6; D not resolved. V was cut by 3 bases and J by 2 bases, with 5 bases left in between. The CDR3 is made up of 14 amino acids. CDR3 loop: CASSFDAGANVLTF. CDR3 in DNA: TGTGCCAGCAGTTTTGATGCTGGGGCCAACGTCCTGACTTTC.

This chain connects TRBV2 to TRBJ2-7; 7 nucleotides line up with TRBD1. Germline trimming cut 6 bases from V and 6 bases from J; bases unmatched to any gene: 11. The CDR3 sequence is 14 residues long. The germline V gene encodes CDR1 SNHLY and CDR2 FYNNEI. The CDR3 region is CASREQGPTPEQYF. The CDR3, as DNA: TGTGCCAGCAGGGAACAGGGGCCGACGCCCGAGCAGTACTTC. Drawing the rest from reference TRBV2 and TRBJ2-7, the complete variable domain is EPEVTQTPSHQVTQMGQEVILRCVPISNHLYFYWYRQILGQKVEFLVSFYNNEISEKSEIFDDQFSVERPDGSNFTLKIRSTKLEDSAMYFCASREQGPTPEQYFGPGTRLTVT.

This chain connects TRBV4-2 to TRBJ2-1; 8 nucleotides match TRBD2. There are 16 residues in the CDR3. The J segment lost 4 bases and the V segment lost 3 bases, leaving 8 bases of the junction unmatched. Looked up from germline, CDR1 is LGHNA and CDR2 is YNFKEQ. The chain's CDR3 is CASSQDGLAIYNEQFF. The CDR3 nucleotides are TGTGCCAGCAGCCAGGACGGACTAGCCATTTACAATGAGCAGTTCTTC.

This clonotype was recorded a few times. This chain links TRBV27 with TRBJ1-2, with 8 bases fitting TRBD1. The CDR3 extends over 15 amino acids. The germline CDR1 and CDR2 sequences are MNHEY and SMNVEV (reference sequence). Trimming removed 2 bases from V and 4 bases from J; junction bases left unmatched: 6. The CDR3 DNA reads as TGTGCCAGCAGTTTAGATGGACAGGGAGGCTATGGCTACACCTTC. It translates to CASSLDGQGGYGYTF.

The table lists this clonotype with a few counts. V and J are TRBV5-1 and TRBJ2-6; D unclear. The CDR3 contains 16 residues. Trimming cost V 0 bases and J 4 bases, with 11 bases left between them. Germline assignment: CDR1 SGHRS and CDR2 YFSETQ. The CDR3 loop is CASSLGETAGANVLTF. The DNA for the CDR3 is TGCGCCAGCAGCTTGGGAGAGACCGCCGGGGCCAACGTCCTGACTTTC. The whole variable domain, remainder taken from reference TRBV5-1 and TRBJ2-6, is KAGVTQTPRYLIKTRGQQVTLSCSPISGHRSVSWYQQTPGQGLQFLFEYFSETQRNKGNFPGRFSGRQFSNSRSEMNVSTLELGDSALYLCASSLGETAGANVLTFGAGSRLTVL.

The chain joins TRBV30 to TRBJ2-5; tentatively, D is TRBD2 (6 bases). V lost 1 base to trimming and J lost 2 bases, with 14 bases between them. The CDR3 length is 15 residues. Looked up from germline, CDR1 is GTSNPN and CDR2 is SVGIG (reference sequence). The CDR3 sequence is CAWSASLAAQETQYF. As DNA, the CDR3 is TGTGCCTGGAGTGCCTCACTAGCAGCTCAAGAGACCCAGTACTTC. Based on the CDR3 plus reference TRBV30 and TRBJ2-5, the full variable domain is SQTIHQWPATLVQPVGSPLSLECTVEGTSNPNLYWYRQAAGRGLQLLFYSVGIGQISSEVPQNLSASRPQDRQFILSSKKLLLSDSGFYLCAWSASLAAQETQYFGPGTRLLVL.

The V call is TRBV20-1, the J call TRBJ2-1; 11 positions match TRBD2. Germline V gene sequence: CDR1 DFQATT, CDR2 SNEGSKA (reference sequence). This CDR3 has 14 residues. V lost 5 bases, J lost 8 bases, and 8 bases stayed unmatched. In DNA, the CDR3 is TGCAGTGCTCCGAAGGCTAGCGGGAGGTATGAGCAGTTCTTC. Its protein is CSAPKASGRYEQFF.

This clonotype was counted only a few times. This rearrangement joins TRBV3-1 to TRBJ2-4; 8 bases are shared with TRBD2. Germline CDR1 is LGHDT and CDR2 is YNNKEL (reference sequence). The CDR3 sequence is 20 residues long. Losses at the gene ends were 0 bases for V and 0 bases for J; bases not matched to a gene: 13. CDR3 sequence: CASSQDHPQGGGKAKNIQYF. The CDR3, as DNA: TGTGCCAGCAGCCAAGATCATCCCCAAGGCGGGGGGAAAGCCAAAAACATTCAGTACTTC.

This clonotype has more than one count but fewer than ten. The V call is TRBV25-1, the J call TRBJ1-3; 7 nucleotides line up with TRBD1. Germline V gene sequence: CDR1 MGHDK, CDR2 SYGVNS. V shed 4 bases, J shed 8 bases, and the junction held 5 bases outside the gene matches. This CDR3 contains 13 residues. The DNA for the CDR3 is TGTGCCAGCAGTGGAACAGGGGTGGACACCATATATTTT. The encoded protein is CASSGTGVDTIYF.

This clonotype was counted only a few times. The rearrangement uses TRBV4-1 and TRBJ1-1; D is uncertain. With 0 bases removed from V and 1 base from J, the gap between germline ends came to 6 bases. The CDR3 loop spans 14 amino acids. Germline assignment: CDR1 MGHRA and CDR2 YSYEKL. CDR3 sequence (DNA): TGCGCCAGCAGCCAAGATGACACGAACACTGAAGCTTTCTTT. This translates into CASSQDDTNTEAFF.

In its sample, this clonotype was seen a few times. The chain recombines TRBV6-1 with TRBJ2-5; maybe TRBD2 (5 bases). This CDR3 contains 16 residues. Germline-derived CDR1 and CDR2 are MNHNS and SASEGT. Trimming stripped 3 bases from V and 9 bases from J, with 23 bases between. CDR3 bases: TGTGCCAGCAGTGATAAGGACTGGTACACCAATGGTCCCCAGTACTTC. Translation: CASSDKDWYTNGPQYF.

V usage is TRBV7-2 and J usage is TRBJ2-5; tentative D call: TRBD1 (5 bases). The CDR3 has 14 residues. The germline gives CDR1 SGHTA, CDR2 FQGNSA. The V end lost 2 bases, the J end lost 2 bases, and 9 bases lay between the germline ends. The CDR3 DNA reads as TGTGCCAGCAGCTTAAGGGCAGGGCAAGAGACCCAGTACTTC. This sequence encodes CASSLRAGQETQYF.

This clonotype was counted only a few times. The rearrangement links TRBV11-2 to TRBJ2-3, with D possibly TRBD2 on 7 matching bases. The CDR3 sequence is 16 residues long. The V end was cut by 6 bases, the J end by 4 bases, with 20 bases between. CDR1 and CDR2 (germline): SGHAT, FQNNGV. The CDR3 sequence: CASRRGRGRAADTQYF. The CDR3, as DNA: TGTGCCAGCAGACGAGGGAGGGGGAGGGCGGCAGATACGCAGTATTTT.